This T cell receptor beta chain is from a study of long-term antiretroviral therapy in people with HIV (dated 2022 in TCRdb). Describing the broader study: The earliest samples were collected about a decade before the 2015 WHO recommendation for immediate ART, when ART was typically delayed until CD4 counts fell. Whether ART initiation and durable HIV suppression were associated with changes in peripheral blood TRB repertoire composition and diversity was tested in a retrospective serial study. From 30 adults with confirmed HIV infection, the cohort provided roughly 200 cryopreserved PBMC samples, gathered serially across a mean of about 6 years (range 1-12). Of the roughly 30 participants with HIV, eleven were female. No cross-contamination during QIAcube processing was seen in test extractions of a monoclonal T-cell line run alongside roughly 30 polyclonal samples. The paper as a whole reports these results and caveats: Because cell numbers in pre-ART samples were limited, unsorted PBMC were profiled instead of sorted CD4+ and CD8+ T cells. Samples dated from the mid-2000s to the late 2010s, and the ART regimens used may be less effective than current ones. Since PBMC availability was limited, sequencing covered only the TCR beta chain, with no alpha chain pairing. No data were available on ART adherence, viral resistance or therapy changes, limiting inferences about post-ART repertoire changes. Starting ART was linked to a significant rise in TRB diversity, yet even with long-term ART the diversity remained significantly lower than in transplant donor controls. CDR3 length ranges in HIV repertoires were narrower than in controls, and network structure suggested an antigen-experienced repertoire with only a slight naive shift after ART. Expanded TRB clones identified before ART initiation dominated the repertoire across all time points, though the dominance fluctuated and decreased in many PLHIV after ART.

The immunoSEQ hsTCRB v3.0 assay was used at survey level resolution to sequence the TRB variable region. The targeted TRB sequencing depth was roughly 40,000-50,000 T-cell genomes per sample. TRB libraries were pooled and sequenced on an Illumina MiSeq using a v3 150-cycle kit. On the authors' methods: Repertoire analysis ran in R within a reproducible Nextflow workflow covering QC, data transformation and analysis. LymphoSeq2, an R package for exploring AIRR-Seq data, was used to implement the custom analyses. After excluding several samples that yielded fewer than 5000 total TRB sequences, approximately 180 HIV repertoires remained for analysis. Of the roughly 180 retained HIV repertoires, about 60 were collected before and approximately 130 after ART initiation. Repertoires were downsampled to 5000 TRB nucleotide sequences, and summary statistics were averaged over 100 downsampling iterations. TRB sequences were retained for analysis only if CDR3 regions of at least seven amino acids were present. Diversity was measured with a Shannon entropy-derived clonality score and the Gini coefficient. In repertoire networks, the top 5000 CDR3 amino acid sequences were linked whenever an edit distance of one separated two sequences. Antigen specificity groups and MHC restriction were predicted for TRB CDR3 amino acid sequences with GLIPH2. To flag known CMV, EBV, HIV or tissue antigen associations, CDR3 amino acid sequences were matched against VDJdb and McPAS-TCR. Pre-ART, post-ART and control groups were compared with Wilcoxon signed-rank tests and Holm-Bonferroni correction. In its TCRdb copy, this immuneACCESS table keeps in-frame sequences only and misses some clones. Where compared with another copy, unresolved V genes explain less than half of these, and the others have no known cause. V, J and clone size are taken as reported in that table, and D and trimming were inferred from the DNA itself. Recorded for this sample are about 16,000 clones; roughly 80% of them occurred a single time. The ten most abundant clones make up more than 12% of the sample.

To be included, a participant needed at least one PBMC sample from before ART initiation plus at least two post-ART samples. All participants with HIV were treated in the United States of America. Before DNA extraction, cryopreserved samples of roughly 1-10 million PBMC were thawed and washed. At the time of the earliest PBMC sample, participants with HIV were aged between about 20 and 60 years. PBMC samples from each participant spanned 1-4 timepoints before ART initiation and 2-8 timepoints after ART initiation, with a median of 7 samples. For every participant, serial HIV viral load, CD4+ T-cell count, ART history and demographic data were obtained. Genomic DNA was extracted from unsorted PBMC with a Qiagen kit on a QIAcube, processed in batches of 12 samples. Of note for this clone: No antigen is known for it. The sample holds no much larger clone one base away, and base qualities are not on file.

Measured from the cysteine to the phenylalanine, the CDR3 is 14 residues long. Solely the CDR3 DNA is kept, with 42 bases framed from the first base. V is clipped by 3 bases and J by 5 bases, and the sequence between their germline boundaries is 14 bases long. The CDR1 and CDR2 encoded by the germline V gene (reference sequence) are GTSNPN and SVGIG. This sequence originates from a young man with HIV. The sequence is built from TRBV30 and TRBJ1-5; the D gene is possibly TRBD1, with 6 bases matching. The sequenced sample was unsorted PBMCs, obtained around 1.2 years before starting antiretroviral therapy. In nucleotides, the sequence is TGTGCCTGGAGCGAAGGGGGACCCTATCAGCCCCAGCATTTT. The encoded protein is CAWSEGGPYQPQHF.